The present T cell receptor (beta chain) was sequenced within a study of blood T cells in healthy people across ages. Findings of the study overall: Both higher diversity and more naive CD4+ cells marked long-lived donors when set against aged donors. Leaving the PBMCs unsorted stopped any conclusive comparison of naive versus antigen-experienced cells.

Through a sample-barcoded 5' primer and a J-beta primer mix, a second PCR was run for roughly 6 to 11 cycles. TCRdb reprocessed the 5' RACE reads via MiXCR and lists one record per CDR3 protein. The sample lists roughly 700,000 distinct CDR3 sequences; around 25% were seen once. Researchers report isolating at least 7 million PBMCs per sample. Extraction yielded at least 6 micrograms of total RNA per sample. The CDR3 extends over 11 amino acids. Germline CDR1 and CDR2: SEHNR and FQNEAQ (reference sequence). Turning to this clonotype: The antigen is not known. Sequence at one end of the junction differs from germline and may be a read error.

The sample was also reused in another study, on T cells of mothers and their children.

The clonotype comes from a boy aged 5 to 17 in good health. The chain has TRBV7-9 and TRBJ2-1; D is unclear. Source material: blood. CDR3 sequence: CATSLAGAVFF. CDR3 coding DNA: TGTGCCACCAGCTTAGCCGGAGCCGTGTTCTTC. The whole variable domain, filled in from reference TRBV7-9 and TRBJ2-1, reads DTGVSQNPRHKITKRGQNVTFRCDPISEHNRLYWYRQTLGQGPEFLTYFQNEAQLEKSRLLSDRFSAERPKGSFSTLEIQRTEQGDSAMYLCATSLAGAVFFGPGTRLTVL.